This T cell receptor beta chain was identified during a study of Ad26.COV2.S vaccination and SARS-CoV-2 variants. Overall study: Intramuscularly, Ad26.COV2.S was given either once or twice, 56 days apart. Findings of the study overall: Reports say spike-specific CD8+ and CD4+ T cell responses covered substantial breadth after vaccination.

Clones were read by immunoSEQ multiplex PCR, and TCRdb kept only the in-frame ones, dropping some. The sample has about 400,000 clones; more than 85% are singletons. Treatment noted: roughly 19 received Ad26.COV2.S at low or high dose, single or two shots; a few received placebo; per-sample allocation not given. Day 63 following the first vaccine or placebo injection was when the samples were taken. On this clone: Its antigen is undetermined.

The CDR3 totals 15 residues. V dropped 5 bases and J dropped 6; count of bases not matched to a gene: 10. CDR1 is MNHEY and CDR2 is SVGAGI in the germline V gene. The receptor was isolated from a person between 18 and 65 years old who received the Ad26.COV2.S COVID-19 vaccine or a placebo. The J gene is TRBJ2-7, the V gene TRBV6-5; 10 bases are shared with TRBD1. The sequencing used peripheral blood, collected in a trial of Ad26.COV2.S vaccine versus placebo. CDR3 protein: CASSTAGTGAREQYF. The CDR3 DNA is TGTGCCAGCAGTACAGCCGGGACAGGGGCTCGCGAGCAGTACTTC.